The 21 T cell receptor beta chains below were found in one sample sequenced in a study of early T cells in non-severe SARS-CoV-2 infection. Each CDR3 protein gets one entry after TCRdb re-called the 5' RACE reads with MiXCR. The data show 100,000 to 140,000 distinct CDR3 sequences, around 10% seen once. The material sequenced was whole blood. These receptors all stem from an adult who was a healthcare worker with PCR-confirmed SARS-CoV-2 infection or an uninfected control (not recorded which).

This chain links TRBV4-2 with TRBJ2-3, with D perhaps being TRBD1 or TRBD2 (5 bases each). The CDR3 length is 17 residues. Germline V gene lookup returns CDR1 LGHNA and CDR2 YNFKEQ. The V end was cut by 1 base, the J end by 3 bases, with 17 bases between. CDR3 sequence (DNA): TGTGCCAGCAGCCAAGGCGATGGGACCCAAGCAACAGATACGCAGTATTTT. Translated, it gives CASSQGDGTQATDTQYF.

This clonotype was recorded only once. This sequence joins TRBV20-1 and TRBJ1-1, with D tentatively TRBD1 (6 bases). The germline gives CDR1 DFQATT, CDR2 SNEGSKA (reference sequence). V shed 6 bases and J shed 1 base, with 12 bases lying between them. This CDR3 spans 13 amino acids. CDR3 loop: CSANRDGNTEAFF. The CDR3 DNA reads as TGCAGTGCCAACAGGGACGGGAACACTGAAGCTTTCTTT.

This chain's CDR3 is CSAWTSGYEQYF. The CDR3 bases are TGCAGCGCCTGGACTAGCGGATACGAGCAGTACTTC. The chain links TRBV29-1 to TRBJ2-7, with 10 bases fitting TRBD2. The V and J ends lost 7 bases and 4 bases, in that order; junction bases with no gene match: 4. The CDR3 contains 12 residues. In germline, CDR1 is SQVTM, CDR2 ANQGSEA.

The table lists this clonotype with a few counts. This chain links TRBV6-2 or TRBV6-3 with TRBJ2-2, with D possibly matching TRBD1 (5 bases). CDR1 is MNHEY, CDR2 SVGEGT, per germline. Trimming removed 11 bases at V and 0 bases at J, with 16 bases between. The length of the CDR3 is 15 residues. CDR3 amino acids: CAGRRPGTNTGELFF. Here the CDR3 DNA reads TGTGCCGGCCGACGACCAGGGACGAACACCGGGGAGCTGTTTTTT.

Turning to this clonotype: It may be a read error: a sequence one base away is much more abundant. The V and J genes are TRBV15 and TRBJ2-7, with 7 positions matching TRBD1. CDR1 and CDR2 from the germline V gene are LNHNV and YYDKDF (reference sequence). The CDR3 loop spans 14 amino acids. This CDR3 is CATRREDRVYEQYF. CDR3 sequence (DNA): TGTGCCACCAGGAGAGAAGACAGGGTTTACGAGCAGTACTTC.

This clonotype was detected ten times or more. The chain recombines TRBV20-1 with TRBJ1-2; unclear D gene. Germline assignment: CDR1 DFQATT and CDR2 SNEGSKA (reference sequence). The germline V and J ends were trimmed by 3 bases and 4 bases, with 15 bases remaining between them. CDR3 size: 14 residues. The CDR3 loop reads CSASAQTEGYGYTF. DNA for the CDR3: TGCAGTGCTAGCGCCCAAACCGAGGGCTATGGCTACACCTTC.

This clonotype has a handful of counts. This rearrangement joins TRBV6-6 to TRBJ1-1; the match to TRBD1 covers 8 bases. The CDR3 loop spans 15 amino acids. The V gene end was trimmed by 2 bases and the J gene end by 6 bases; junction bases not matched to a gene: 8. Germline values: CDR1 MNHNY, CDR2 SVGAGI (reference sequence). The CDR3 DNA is TGTGCCAGCAGTTACACCCTGACAGGGGATGCTGAAGCTTTCTTT. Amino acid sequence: CASSYTLTGDAEAFF.

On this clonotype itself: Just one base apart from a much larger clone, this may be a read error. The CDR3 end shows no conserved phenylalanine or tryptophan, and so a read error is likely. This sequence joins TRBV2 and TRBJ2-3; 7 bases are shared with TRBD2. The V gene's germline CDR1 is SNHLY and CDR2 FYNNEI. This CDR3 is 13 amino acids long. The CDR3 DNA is TGTGCCAGCAGGGAAGCGGGACGCGATACGCAGTATTAT. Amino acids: CASREAGRDTQYY.

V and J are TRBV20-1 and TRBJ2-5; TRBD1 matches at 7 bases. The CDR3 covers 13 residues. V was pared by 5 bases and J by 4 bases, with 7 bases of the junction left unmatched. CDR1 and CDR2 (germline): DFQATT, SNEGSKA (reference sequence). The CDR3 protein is CSAPTGVLETQYF. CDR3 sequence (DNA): TGCAGTGCTCCTACAGGGGTCTTAGAGACCCAGTACTTC.

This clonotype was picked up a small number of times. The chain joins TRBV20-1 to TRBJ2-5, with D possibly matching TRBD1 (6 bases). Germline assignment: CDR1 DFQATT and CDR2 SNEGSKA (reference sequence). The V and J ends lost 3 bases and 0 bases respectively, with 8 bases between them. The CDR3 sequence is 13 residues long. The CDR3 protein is CSARRGNQETQYF. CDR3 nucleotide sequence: TGCAGTGCTAGGAGGGGGAACCAAGAGACCCAGTACTTC.

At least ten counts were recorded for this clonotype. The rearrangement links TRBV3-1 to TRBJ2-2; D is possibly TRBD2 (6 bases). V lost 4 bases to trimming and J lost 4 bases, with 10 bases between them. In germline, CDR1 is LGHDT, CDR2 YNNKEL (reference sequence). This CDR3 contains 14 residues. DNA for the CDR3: TGTGCCAGCAGCCGGAGCGGGTCCACCGGGGAGCTGTTTTTT. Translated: CASSRSGSTGELFF. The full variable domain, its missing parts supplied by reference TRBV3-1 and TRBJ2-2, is DTAVSQTPKYLVTQMGNDKSIKCEQNLGHDTMYWYKQDSKKFLKIMFSYNNKELIINETVPNRFSPKSPDKAHLNLHINSLELGDSAVYFCASSRSGSTGELFFGEGSRLTVL.

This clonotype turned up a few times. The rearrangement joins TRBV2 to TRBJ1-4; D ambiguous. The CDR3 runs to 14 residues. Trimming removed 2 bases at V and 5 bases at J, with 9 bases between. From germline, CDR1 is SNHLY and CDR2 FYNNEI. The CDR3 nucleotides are TGTGCCAGCAGTGAACAGGCGAAGAATGAAAAACTGTTTTTT. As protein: CASSEQAKNEKLFF.

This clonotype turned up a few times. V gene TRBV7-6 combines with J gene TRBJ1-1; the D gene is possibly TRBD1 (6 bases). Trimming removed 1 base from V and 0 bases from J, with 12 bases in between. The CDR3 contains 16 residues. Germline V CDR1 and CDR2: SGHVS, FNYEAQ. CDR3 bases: TGTGCCAGCAGCTTAGGCTATGCAGGGGTGAACACTGAAGCTTTCTTT. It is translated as CASSLGYAGVNTEAFF.

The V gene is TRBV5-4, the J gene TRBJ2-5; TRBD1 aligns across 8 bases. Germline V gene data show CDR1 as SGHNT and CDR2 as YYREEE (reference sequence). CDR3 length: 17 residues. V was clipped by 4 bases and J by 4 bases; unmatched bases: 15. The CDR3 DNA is TGTGCCAGCAGCGGGGGACAGGAACAAGCCAGAGGAGAGACCCAGTACTTC. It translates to CASSGGQEQARGETQYF.

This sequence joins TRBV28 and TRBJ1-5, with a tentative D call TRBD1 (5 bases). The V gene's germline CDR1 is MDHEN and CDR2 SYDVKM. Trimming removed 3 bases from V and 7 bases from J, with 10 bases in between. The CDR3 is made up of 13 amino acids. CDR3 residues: CASSLGVGQPQHF. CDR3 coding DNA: TGTGCCAGCAGTTTGGGGGTCGGGCAGCCCCAGCATTTT.

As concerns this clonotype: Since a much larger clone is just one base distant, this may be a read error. The CDR3 DNA reads as TGTGCCAGCAGTGAAGATTGGCGGGGGAACTATGGCTACACCTTC. This translates into CASSEDWRGNYGYTF. The chain combines TRBV6-1 with TRBJ1-2; D possibly corresponds to TRBD1 (5 bases). There are 15 residues in the CDR3. Germline V gene data show CDR1 as MNHNS and CDR2 as SASEGT. V was trimmed by 1 base and J by 2 bases, leaving 11 bases between them.

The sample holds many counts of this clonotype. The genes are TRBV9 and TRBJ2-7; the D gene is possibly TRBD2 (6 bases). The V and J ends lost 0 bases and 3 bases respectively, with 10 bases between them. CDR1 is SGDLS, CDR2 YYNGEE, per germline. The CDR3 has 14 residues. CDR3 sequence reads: CASSVGGEDYEQYF. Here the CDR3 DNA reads TGTGCCAGCAGCGTAGGGGGGGAGGACTACGAGCAGTACTTC.

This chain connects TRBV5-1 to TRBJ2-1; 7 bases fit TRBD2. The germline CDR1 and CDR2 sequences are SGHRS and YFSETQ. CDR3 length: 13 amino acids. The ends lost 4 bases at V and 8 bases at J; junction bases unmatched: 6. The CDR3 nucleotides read TGCGCCAGCAGCCCAGGACTAGGGGATGAGCAGTTCTTC. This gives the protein CASSPGLGDEQFF.

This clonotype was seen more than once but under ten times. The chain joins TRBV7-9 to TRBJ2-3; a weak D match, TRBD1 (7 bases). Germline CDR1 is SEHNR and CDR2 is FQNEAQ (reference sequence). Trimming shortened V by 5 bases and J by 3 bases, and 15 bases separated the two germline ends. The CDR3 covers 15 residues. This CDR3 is CASSNPQGRTDTQYF. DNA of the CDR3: TGTGCCAGCAGCAACCCACAGGGGAGGACAGATACGCAGTATTTT.

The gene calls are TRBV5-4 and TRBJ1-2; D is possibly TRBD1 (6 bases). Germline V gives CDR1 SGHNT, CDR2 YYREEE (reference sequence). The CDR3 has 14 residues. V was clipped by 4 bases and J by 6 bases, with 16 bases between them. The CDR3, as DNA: TGTGCCAGCAGCCCAGGGACATTTAATAATGGCTACACCTTC. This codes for CASSPGTFNNGYTF.

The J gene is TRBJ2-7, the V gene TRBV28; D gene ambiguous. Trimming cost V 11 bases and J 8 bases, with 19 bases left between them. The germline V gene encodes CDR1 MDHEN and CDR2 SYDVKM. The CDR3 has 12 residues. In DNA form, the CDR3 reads TGTGCCGCCAACACTTTTCCAGTCAAGCAGTACTTC. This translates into CAANTFPVKQYF.